These 10 T cell receptor beta chains were all obtained from the same sample, sequenced in a study of beta chain features in type 1 diabetes. Every isolated RNA sample was fully reverse transcribed, so sequencing captured expressed TCRB transcripts. Generated by immunoSEQ multiplex PCR, the TCRdb table keeps only in-frame clones and is missing some. Of nearly 350,000 clones listed, approximately 8.2% are singletons. Sequencing was performed on central memory CD4+ T cells from blood. These receptors all stem from a woman between 18 and 29 years old in good health.

The J gene is TRBJ2-2, the V gene TRBV18; D unresolved. The CDR3 sequence is 13 residues long. V lost 4 bases and J 1 base, leaving 4 bases between the germline ends. In germline, CDR1 is KGHSH, CDR2 LQKENI. The CDR3 DNA reads TGTGCCAGCTCACAAGAGAACACCGGGGAGCTGTTTTTT. This sequence encodes CASSQENTGELFF.

This clone turned up a few times. V usage is TRBV11-2 and J usage is TRBJ2-4; D might be TRBD2 (5 bases). The CDR3 length is 14 residues. Trimming removed 3 bases from V and 6 bases from J, with 12 bases in between. Germline V lookup: CDR1 SGHAT, CDR2 FQNNGV. Written as DNA, the CDR3 is TGTGCCAGCAGCTTGATGGCGGAGGCAAACATTCAGTACTTC. Translating it yields CASSLMAEANIQYF.

This clone was counted between two and nine times. This chain uses TRBV2 with TRBJ2-2; TRBD2 is a possible D gene (7 bases). With 10 bases removed from V and 5 bases from J, the gap between germline ends came to 17 bases. Germline CDR1 is SNHLY and CDR2 is FYNNEI. The CDR3 covers 14 residues. The CDR3 sequence: CATRLGGRTGELFF. DNA of the CDR3: TGTGCCACCCGACTGGGGGGGCGGACCGGGGAGCTGTTTTTT.

Many counts were recorded for this clone. This chain links TRBV5-4 with TRBJ2-3; D possibly uses TRBD1 or TRBD2 (5 bases each). The length of the CDR3 is 16 residues. Germline V gene sequence: CDR1 SGHNT, CDR2 YYREEE (reference sequence). The V and J ends lost 4 bases and 2 bases respectively, with 17 bases between them. CDR3 residues: CASSPPGTLFTDTQYF. The CDR3 coding sequence is TGTGCCAGCAGCCCCCCCGGGACCCTATTCACAGATACGCAGTATTTT.

There are a few counts of this clone. This sequence joins TRBV25-1 and TRBJ2-7; 9 nucleotides align to TRBD1. Germline V CDR1 and CDR2: MGHDK, SYGVNS. J lost 3 bases, V lost 4 bases, and 4 bases had no gene match. CDR3 length: 14 amino acids. CDR3 sequence reads: CASSATGGRYEQYF. In DNA form, the CDR3 reads TGTGCCAGCAGTGCGACAGGGGGTCGCTACGAGCAGTACTTC.

The J gene is TRBJ2-4, the V gene TRBV2; 10 nucleotides agree with TRBD1. The V and J ends lost 4 bases and 6 bases, in that order; junction bases with no gene match: 0. CDR1 SNHLY and CDR2 FYNNEI come from the germline V gene. This CDR3 contains 13 residues. In nucleotides, the CDR3 is TGTGCCAGCAGTGGGGACAGGGGAAACATTCAGTACTTC. It yields the protein CASSGDRGNIQYF.

The V gene is TRBV9, the J gene TRBJ1-2, with TRBD1 identical over 7 bases. Germline trimming cut 4 bases from V and 6 bases from J; bases unmatched to any gene: 3. The germline V gene encodes CDR1 SGDLS and CDR2 YYNGEE. The CDR3 extends over 12 amino acids. In DNA, the CDR3 is TGTGCCAGCAGCCGCGGACAGGATGGCTACACCTTC. Residues: CASSRGQDGYTF.

The chain carries TRBV25-1 and TRBJ2-3; the D call may be TRBD1 or TRBD2 (5 bases each). The CDR3 covers 17 residues. V was clipped by 3 bases and J by 6 bases, with 22 bases between them. CDR1 and CDR2 from the germline V gene are MGHDK and SYGVNS. CDR3 in DNA: TGTGCCAGCAGTGACACCGCCAGGCATCTTTGGGGGGATACGCAGTATTTT. Its protein is CASSDTARHLWGDTQYF.

This clone has just a few counts. The rearrangement uses TRBV4-3 and TRBJ2-7, with 11 bases matching TRBD2. The CDR3 has 17 amino acids. V lost 4 bases, J lost 2 bases, and 10 bases stayed unmatched. The germline gives CDR1 LGHNA, CDR2 YSLEER. The CDR3 DNA reads TGCGCCAGCAGCCTAAGACTAGCGGGAATAGAACCCTACGAGCAGTACTTC. Encoded protein: CASSLRLAGIEPYEQYF.

This clone was observed a few times. The chain recombines TRBV6-6 with TRBJ1-2; unclear D gene. The germline V gene has CDR1 MNHNY and CDR2 SVGAGI (reference sequence). The CDR3 has 12 residues. The ends were cut back, 6 bases at V and 7 bases at J, with 12 bases in the middle. The CDR3 nucleotides are TGTGCCAGCAGCTCCATTACGAGTGGCTACACCTTC. Its translation: CASSSITSGYTF.